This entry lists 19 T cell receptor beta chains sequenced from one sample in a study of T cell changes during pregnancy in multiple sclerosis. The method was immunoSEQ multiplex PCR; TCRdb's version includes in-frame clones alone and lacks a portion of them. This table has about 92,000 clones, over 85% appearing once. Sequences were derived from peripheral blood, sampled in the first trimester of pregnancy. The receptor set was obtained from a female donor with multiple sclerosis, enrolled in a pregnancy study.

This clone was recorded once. Written as DNA, the CDR3 is TGTGCCAGCAGTGGAACAGGGGCCTACTACTATGGCTACACCTTC. Translation gives CASSGTGAYYYGYTF. This chain joins TRBV6-1 and TRBJ1-2; 7 nucleotides match TRBD1. J gave up 3 bases and V 4 bases, and 8 bases lay outside the gene matches. The CDR3 sequence is 15 residues long. Germline values: CDR1 MNHNS, CDR2 SASEGT.

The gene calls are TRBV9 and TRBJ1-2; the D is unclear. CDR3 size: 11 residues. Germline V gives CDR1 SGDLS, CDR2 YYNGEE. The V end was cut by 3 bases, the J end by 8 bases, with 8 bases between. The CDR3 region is CASSGAIGYTF. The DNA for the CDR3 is TGTGCCAGCAGCGGCGCTATAGGCTACACCTTC.

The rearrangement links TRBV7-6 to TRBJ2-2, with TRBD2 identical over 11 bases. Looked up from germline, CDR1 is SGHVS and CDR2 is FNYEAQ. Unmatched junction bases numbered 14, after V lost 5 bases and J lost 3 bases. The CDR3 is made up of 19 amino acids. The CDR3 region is CASSRIMPGTSGYTGELFF. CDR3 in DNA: TGTGCCAGCAGCCGAATCATGCCCGGGACTAGCGGATACACCGGGGAGCTGTTTTTT.

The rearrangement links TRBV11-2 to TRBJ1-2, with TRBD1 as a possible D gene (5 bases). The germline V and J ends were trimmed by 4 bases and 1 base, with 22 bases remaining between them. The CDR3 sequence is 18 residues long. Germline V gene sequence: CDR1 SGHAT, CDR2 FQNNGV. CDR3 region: CASSSVAMGGVHNYGYTF. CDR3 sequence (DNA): TGTGCCAGCAGCTCAGTCGCAATGGGAGGGGTTCATAACTATGGCTACACCTTC.

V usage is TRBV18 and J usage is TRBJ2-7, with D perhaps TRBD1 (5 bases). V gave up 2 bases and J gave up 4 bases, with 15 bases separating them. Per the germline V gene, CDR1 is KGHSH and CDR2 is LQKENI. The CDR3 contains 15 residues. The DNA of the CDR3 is TGTGCCAGCTCACCAGGTAGAACAGGAGAATACGAGCAGTACTTC. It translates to CASSPGRTGEYEQYF.

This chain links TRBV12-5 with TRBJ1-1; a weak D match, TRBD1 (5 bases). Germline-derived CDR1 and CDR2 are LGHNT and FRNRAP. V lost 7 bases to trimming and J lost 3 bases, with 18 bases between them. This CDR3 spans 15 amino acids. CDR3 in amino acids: CASVFQGIYHTEAFF. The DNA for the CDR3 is TGTGCTAGTGTCTTCCAGGGAATTTATCACACTGAAGCTTTCTTT.

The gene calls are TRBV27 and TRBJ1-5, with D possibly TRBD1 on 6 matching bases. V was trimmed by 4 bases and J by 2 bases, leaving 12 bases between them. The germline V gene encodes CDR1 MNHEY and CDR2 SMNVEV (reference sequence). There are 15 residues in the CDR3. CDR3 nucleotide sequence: TGTGCCAGCAGTTCCCACAGGGATGGCAATCAGCCCCAGCATTTT. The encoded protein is CASSSHRDGNQPQHF.

The DNA for the CDR3 is TGTGCCAGTAGTATGAATAGGGCCAGGGGCATCACTGAAGCTTTCTTT. This encodes CASSMNRARGITEAFF. V is TRBV19 and J is TRBJ1-1; D might be TRBD1 (6 bases). This CDR3 is 16 amino acids long. V gave up 3 bases and J gave up 4 bases, with 18 bases separating them. The germline CDR1 and CDR2 sequences are LNHDA and SQIVND (reference sequence).

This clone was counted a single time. CDR3 residues: CASSVARPNTGELFF. The CDR3 DNA follows: TGTGCCAGCAGCGTAGCTAGGCCCAACACCGGGGAGCTGTTTTTT. V gene TRBV9 combines with J gene TRBJ2-2; D remains unclear. V was clipped by 0 bases and J by 2 bases, with 8 bases between them. The CDR3 is made up of 15 amino acids. Germline V gene lookup returns CDR1 SGDLS and CDR2 YYNGEE.

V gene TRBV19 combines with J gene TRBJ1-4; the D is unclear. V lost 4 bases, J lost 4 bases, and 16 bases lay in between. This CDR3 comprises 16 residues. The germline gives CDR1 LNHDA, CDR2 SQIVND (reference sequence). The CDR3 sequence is CASSTMDGVFNEKLFF. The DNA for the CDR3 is TGTGCCAGTAGTACCATGGACGGGGTCTTTAATGAAAAACTGTTTTTT.

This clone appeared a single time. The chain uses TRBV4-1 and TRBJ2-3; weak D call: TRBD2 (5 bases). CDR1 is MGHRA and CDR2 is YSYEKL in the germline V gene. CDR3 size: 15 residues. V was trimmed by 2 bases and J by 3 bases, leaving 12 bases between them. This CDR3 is CASSQHGIGTDTQYF. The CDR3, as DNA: TGCGCCAGCAGCCAACACGGGATTGGAACAGATACGCAGTATTTT.

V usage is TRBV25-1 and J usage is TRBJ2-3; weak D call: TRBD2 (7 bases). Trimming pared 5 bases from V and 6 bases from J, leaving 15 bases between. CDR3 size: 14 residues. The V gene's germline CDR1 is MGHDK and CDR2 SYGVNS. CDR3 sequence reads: CASSLRGGPDTQYF. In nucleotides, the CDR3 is TGTGCCAGCAGTCTGAGGGGGGGACCGGATACGCAGTATTTT. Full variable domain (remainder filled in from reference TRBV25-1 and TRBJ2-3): EADIYQTPRYLVIGTGKKITLECSQTMGHDKMYWYQQDPGMELHLIHYSYGVNSTEKGDLSSESTVSRIRTEHFPLTLESARPSHTSQYLCASSLRGGPDTQYFGPGTRLTVL.

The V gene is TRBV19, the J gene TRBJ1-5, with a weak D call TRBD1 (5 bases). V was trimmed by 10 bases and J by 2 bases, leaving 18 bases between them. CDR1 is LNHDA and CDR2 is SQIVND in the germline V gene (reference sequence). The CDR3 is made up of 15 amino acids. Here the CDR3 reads CATSRGGIGNQPQHF. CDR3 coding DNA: TGTGCCACCTCCCGGGGGGGAATAGGCAATCAGCCCCAGCATTTT.

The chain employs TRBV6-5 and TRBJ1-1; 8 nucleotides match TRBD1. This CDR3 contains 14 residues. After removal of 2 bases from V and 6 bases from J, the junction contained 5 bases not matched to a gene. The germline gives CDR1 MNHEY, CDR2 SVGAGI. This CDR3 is CASSYLGQVAEAFF. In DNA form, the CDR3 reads TGTGCCAGCAGTTACCTGGGACAGGTCGCTGAAGCTTTCTTT.

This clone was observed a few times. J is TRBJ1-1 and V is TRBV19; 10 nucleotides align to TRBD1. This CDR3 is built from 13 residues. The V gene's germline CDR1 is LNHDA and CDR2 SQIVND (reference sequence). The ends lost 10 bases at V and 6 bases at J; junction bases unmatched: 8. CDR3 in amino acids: CATQTGGDPEAFF. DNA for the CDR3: TGTGCCACCCAGACAGGGGGCGACCCTGAAGCTTTCTTT.

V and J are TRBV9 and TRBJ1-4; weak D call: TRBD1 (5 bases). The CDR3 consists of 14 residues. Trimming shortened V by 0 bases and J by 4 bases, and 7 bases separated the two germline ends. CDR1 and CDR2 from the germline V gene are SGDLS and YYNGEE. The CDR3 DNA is TGTGCCAGCAGCGTAGCGGGGGGTAATGAAAAACTGTTTTTT. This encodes CASSVAGGNEKLFF. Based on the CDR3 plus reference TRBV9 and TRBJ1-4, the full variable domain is DSGVTQTPKHLITATGQRVTLRCSPRSGDLSVYWYQQSLDQGLQFLIQYYNGEERAKGNILERFSAQQFPDLHSELNLSSLELGDSALYFCASSVAGGNEKLFFGSGTQLSVL.

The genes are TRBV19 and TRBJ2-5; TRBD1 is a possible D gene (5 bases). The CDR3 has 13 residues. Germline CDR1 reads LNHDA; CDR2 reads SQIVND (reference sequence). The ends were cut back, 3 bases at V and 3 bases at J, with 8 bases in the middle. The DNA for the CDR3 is TGTGCCAGTAGTATGGGGCAGAAAGAGACCCAGTACTTC. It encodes CASSMGQKETQYF. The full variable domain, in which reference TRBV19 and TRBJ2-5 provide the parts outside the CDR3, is DGGITQSPKYLFRKEGQNVTLSCEQNLNHDAMYWYRQDPGQGLRLIYYSQIVNDFQKGDIAEGYSVSREKKESFPLTVTSAQKNPTAFYLCASSMGQKETQYFGPGTRLLVL.

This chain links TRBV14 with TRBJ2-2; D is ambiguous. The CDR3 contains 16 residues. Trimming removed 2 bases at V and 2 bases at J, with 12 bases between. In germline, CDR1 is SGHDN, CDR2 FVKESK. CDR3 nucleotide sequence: TGTGCCAGCAGCCAAATAAGGCAGGCAAACACCGGGGAGCTGTTTTTT. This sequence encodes CASSQIRQANTGELFF.

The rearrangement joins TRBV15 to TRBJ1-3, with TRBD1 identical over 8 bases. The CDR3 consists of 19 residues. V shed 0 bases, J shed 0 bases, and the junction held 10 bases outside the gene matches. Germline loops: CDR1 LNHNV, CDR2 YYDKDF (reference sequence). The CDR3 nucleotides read TGTGCCACCAGCAGAGATCCGCGTACGACAGGGGCCTCTGGAAACACCATATATTTT. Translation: CATSRDPRTTGASGNTIYF.